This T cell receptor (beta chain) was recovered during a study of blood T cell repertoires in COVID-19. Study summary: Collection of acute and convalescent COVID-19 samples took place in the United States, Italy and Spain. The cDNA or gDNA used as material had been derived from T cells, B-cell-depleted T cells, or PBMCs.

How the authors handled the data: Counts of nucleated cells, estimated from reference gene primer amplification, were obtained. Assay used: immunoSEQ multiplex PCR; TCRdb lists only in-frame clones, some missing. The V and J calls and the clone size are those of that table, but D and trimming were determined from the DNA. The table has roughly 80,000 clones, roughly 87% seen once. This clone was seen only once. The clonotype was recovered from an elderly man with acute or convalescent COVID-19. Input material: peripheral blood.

The CDR3 reads CASSLTLQETDTQYF. The CDR3 bases are TGTGCCAGCAGCTTAACCCTACAGGAGACAGATACGCAGTATTTT. The chain uses TRBV11-2 and TRBJ2-3; D perhaps matches TRBD1 (5 bases). Trimming removed 2 bases at V and 3 bases at J, with 12 bases between. The CDR3 length is 15 residues. Germline V gives CDR1 SGHAT, CDR2 FQNNGV.